This T cell receptor (beta chain) was documented in a study of blood T cell repertoires in COVID-19. About the research overall: Researchers got acute and convalescent COVID-19 samples from the United States, Italy and Spain. In each case, the material was cDNA or gDNA derived from T cells, B-cell-depleted T cells, or PBMCs.

This CDR3 has 16 amino acids. Germline V gene lookup returns CDR1 KGHDR and CDR2 SFDVKD. With V trimmed by 2 bases and J by 3 bases, 3 bases remained unmatched. Source study methods: Amplification of reference gene primers provided the estimated nucleated cell counts. Assay used: immunoSEQ multiplex PCR; TCRdb lists only in-frame clones, some missing. V, J and clone size were drawn from that table, and D and trimming were deduced from the DNA. The data contain just over 35,000 clones, roughly four fifths of them singletons. This sequence was found in a human donor in a cohort sampled during active or convalescent COVID-19. The donor label of this sample is uncertain. Sequenced input: peripheral blood. J is TRBJ2-3 and V is TRBV24-1, with 11 bases identical to TRBD1. The CDR3 spells CATSDWTGGKTDTQYF. The CDR3 DNA sequence: TGTGCCACCAGTGATTGGACAGGGGGCAAGACAGATACGCAGTATTTT.